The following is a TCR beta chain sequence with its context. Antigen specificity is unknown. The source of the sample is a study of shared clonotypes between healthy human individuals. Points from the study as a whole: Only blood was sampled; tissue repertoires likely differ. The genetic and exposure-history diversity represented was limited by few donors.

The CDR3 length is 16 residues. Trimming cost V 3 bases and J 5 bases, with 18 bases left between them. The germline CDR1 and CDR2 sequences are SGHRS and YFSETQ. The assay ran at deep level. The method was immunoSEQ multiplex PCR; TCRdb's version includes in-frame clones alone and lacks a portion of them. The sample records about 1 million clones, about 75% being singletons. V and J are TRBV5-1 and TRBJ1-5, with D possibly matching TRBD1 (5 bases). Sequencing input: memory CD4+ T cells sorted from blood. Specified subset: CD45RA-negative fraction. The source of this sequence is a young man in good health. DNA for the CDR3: TGCGCCAGCAGCTGGGACCCGACGGACGGCCATCAGCCCCAGCATTTT. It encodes CASSWDPTDGHQPQHF.